This entry features one T cell receptor (beta chain) sequence. The antigen remains undetermined. Chemo-refractory metastatic non-small-cell lung cancer patients underwent focal radiation alongside CTLA-4 blockade with ipilimumab. This table comes from immunoSEQ multiplex PCR, and its TCRdb copy is limited to in-frame clones, with some not included. Of over 100,000 clones in the sample, more than 65% were seen once. This record comes from a study of radiotherapy plus CTLA-4 blockade in lung cancer. About the research overall: Objective response rate was over 15%; disease control rate, 25% to 35%. Study observations and caveats: Following radiotherapy plus ipilimumab, tumor-derived TCR clones expanded in the blood. Early clonal dynamics of blood T cells, together with interferon-beta, were reported as the best response predictor.

CDR3 length: 16 amino acids. Per the germline V gene, CDR1 is MNHNY and CDR2 is SVGAGI (reference sequence). V was cut by 3 bases and J by 2 bases, with 17 bases left in between. Sequences were derived from peripheral blood, sampled from a patient treated with radiotherapy plus ipilimumab. The receptor comes from a human donor with non-small cell lung cancer that progressed on radiotherapy plus ipilimumab. Some clones in this sample may be carry-over from other donors' samples. V is TRBV6-6 and J is TRBJ2-7; D remains ambiguous. CDR3 in amino acids: CASSYGLQTMTYEQYF. The DNA of the CDR3 is TGTGCCAGCAGTTATGGTCTACAGACAATGACCTACGAGCAGTACTTC.